This T cell receptor beta chain comes out of a study of early T cells in non-severe SARS-CoV-2 infection. Study at large: Sequenced material consisted of bulk RNA (from unsorted whole blood), and chains were unpaired.

Germline loops: CDR1 MDHEN, CDR2 SYDVKM. The CDR3 extends over 11 amino acids. The germline V and J ends were trimmed by 6 bases and 7 bases, with 9 bases remaining between them. The TCR library protocol attached unique molecular identifiers to the individual cDNA molecules. A single record per CDR3 protein comes from TCRdb applying MiXCR to the 5' RACE reads. The sample shows tens of thousands of distinct CDR3 sequences, around 15% of them seen only once. This clonotype was counted once. The J gene is TRBJ1-2, the V gene TRBV28, with D perhaps TRBD1 (5 bases). What was sequenced was whole blood. The source of this sequence is an adult who was a healthcare worker with PCR-confirmed SARS-CoV-2 infection or an uninfected control (not recorded which). CDR3 DNA sequence: TGTGCCAGCAGGCATCAGGGTGGCTACACCTTC. Its protein is CASRHQGGYTF.